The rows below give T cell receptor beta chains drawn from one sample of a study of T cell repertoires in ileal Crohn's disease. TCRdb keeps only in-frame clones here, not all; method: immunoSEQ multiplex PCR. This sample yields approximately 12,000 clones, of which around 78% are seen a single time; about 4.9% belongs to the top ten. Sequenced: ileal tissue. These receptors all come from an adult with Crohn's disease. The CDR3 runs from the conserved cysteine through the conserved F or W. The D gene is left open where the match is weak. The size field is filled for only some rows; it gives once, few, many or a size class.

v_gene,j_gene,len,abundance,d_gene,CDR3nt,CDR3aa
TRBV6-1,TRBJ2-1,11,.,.,TGTGCCAGCAGAGAAGACAGGCGGCAGTTCTTC,CASREDRRQFF
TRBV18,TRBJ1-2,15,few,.,TGTGCCAGCTCACCCGGGAACGGCCGCTTAGGGGGCTACACCTTC,CASSPGNGRLGGYTF
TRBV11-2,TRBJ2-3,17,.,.,TGTGCCAGCAGCTTTCCCCTCGTAGGGGAGGGCACAGATACGCAGTATTTT,CASSFPLVGEGTDTQYF
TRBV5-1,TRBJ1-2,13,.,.,TGCGCCAGCAGGAGCACTACTCAGGGTGGCTACACCTTC,CASRSTTQGGYTF
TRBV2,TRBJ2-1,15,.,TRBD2,TGTGCCAGCAGCCCGTCTAGCGGCTCCTACAATGAGCAGTTCTTC,CASSPSSGSYNEQFF
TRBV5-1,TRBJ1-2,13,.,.,TGCGCCAGCAGCTTGGACGGTACTTCTGGCTACACCTTC,CASSLDGTSGYTF
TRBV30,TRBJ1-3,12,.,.,TGTGCCTGGAGATCGTTTGGAAACACCATATATTTT,CAWRSFGNTIYF
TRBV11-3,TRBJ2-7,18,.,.,TGTGCCAGCAGCTTAAGAGGAGGAGGGGCAGGTACCCCCTACGAGCAGTACTTC,CASSLRGGGAGTPYEQYF
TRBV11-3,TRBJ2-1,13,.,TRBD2,TGTGCCAGCTCGGGGGGGAACCACAATGAGCAGTTCTTC,CASSGGNHNEQFF
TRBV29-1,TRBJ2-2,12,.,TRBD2,TGCATCACAAGCGGGACGGGCGGGGAGCTGTTTTTT,CITSGTGGELFF
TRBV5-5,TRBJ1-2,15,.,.,TGTGCCAGCAGCTTGGCAGGGTCAACTAACTATGGCTACACCTTC,CASSLAGSTNYGYTF
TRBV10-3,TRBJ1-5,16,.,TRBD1,TGTGCCATCAGCCATGGACCGGACAGGCGTAATCAGCCCCAGCATTTT,CAISHGPDRRNQPQHF
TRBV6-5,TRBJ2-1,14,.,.,TGTGCCAGCAGGATCCGGGATTTTAACAATGAGCAGTTCTTC,CASRIRDFNNEQFF
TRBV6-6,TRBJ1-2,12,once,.,TGTGCCAGCAGTGACGCGGGCTATGGCTACACCTTC,CASSDAGYGYTF
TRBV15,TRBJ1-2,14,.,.,TGTGCCACCAGCAGAGACCCCAGGGTCACTGGCTACACCTTC,CATSRDPRVTGYTF
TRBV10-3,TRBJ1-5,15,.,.,TGTGCCATCAGTGAGTCGGGGCGAAGCAATCAGCCCCAGCATTTT,CAISESGRSNQPQHF
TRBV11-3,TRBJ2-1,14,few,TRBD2,TGTGCCAGCAGCTTAGGAACTAGCGCCGGTGAGCAGTTCTTC,CASSLGTSAGEQFF
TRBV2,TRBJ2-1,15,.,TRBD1,TGTGCCAGCAGTATAGGACAGGCAAGATACAATGAGCAGTTCTTC,CASSIGQARYNEQFF
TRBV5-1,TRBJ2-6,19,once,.,TGCGCCAGCAGCCCACTCACTAGCCTACTTAACTCTGGGGCCAACGTCCTGACTTTC,CASSPLTSLLNSGANVLTF
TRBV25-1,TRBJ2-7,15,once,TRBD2,TGTGCCAGCAGTGTTAATAGCGGGAGGGGCTACGAGCAGTACTTC,CASSVNSGRGYEQYF
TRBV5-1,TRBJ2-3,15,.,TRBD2,TGCGCCAGCAGCTCACAGCGGGGGGGCACAGATACGCAGTATTTT,CASSSQRGGTDTQYF
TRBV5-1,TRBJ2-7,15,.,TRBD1,TGCGCCAGCAGACTCGGACAGGCAAGGTCCTACGAGCAGTACTTC,CASRLGQARSYEQYF
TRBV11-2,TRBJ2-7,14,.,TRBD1,TGTGCCAGCAGTCGCGGACAGGGGGCCTACGAGCAGTACTTC,CASSRGQGAYEQYF
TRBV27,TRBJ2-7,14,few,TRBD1,TGTGCCAGCAGCAAACAGACAGGGTTTTACGAGCAGTACTTC,CASSKQTGFYEQYF
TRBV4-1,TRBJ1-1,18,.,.,TGCGCCAGCAGCCAAGATTGGAGGGACTGGGCCCTTGGAACTGAAGCTTTCTTT,CASSQDWRDWALGTEAFF
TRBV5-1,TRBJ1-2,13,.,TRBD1,TGCGCCAGCAGCTTACCGGGACAGTATGGCTACACCTTC,CASSLPGQYGYTF
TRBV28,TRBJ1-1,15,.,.,TGTGCCAGCAGGCTACTCACAGGGATGAACACTGAAGCTTTCTTT,CASRLLTGMNTEAFF
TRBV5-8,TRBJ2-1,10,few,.,TGTGCCAGCGGGCGATATGAGCAGTTCTTC,CASGRYEQFF
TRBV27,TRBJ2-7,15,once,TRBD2,TGTGCCAGCAGTTTAATTAGCGGGAGGGCCGGTGAGCAGTACTTC,CASSLISGRAGEQYF
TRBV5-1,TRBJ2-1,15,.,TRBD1,TGCGCCAGCAGCTTGGGGGACAGGGACGACAATGAGCAGTTCTTC,CASSLGDRDDNEQFF
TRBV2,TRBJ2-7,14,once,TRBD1,TGTGCCAGCATGGCAGGGGGCGGTGTCTACGAGCAGTACTTC,CASMAGGGVYEQYF
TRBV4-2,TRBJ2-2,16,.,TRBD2,TGTGCCAGCAGCAGGGCTAGCGGGACGGGATCTGGGGAGCTGTTTTTT,CASSRASGTGSGELFF
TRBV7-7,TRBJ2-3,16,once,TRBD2,TGTGCTAGCAGCCCGGGACTAGCGGAGTTCACAGATACGCAGTATTTT,CASSPGLAEFTDTQYF
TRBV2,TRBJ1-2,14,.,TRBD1,TGTGCCAGCAGTCCCACAGGGGGCCGGAATGGCTACACCTTC,CASSPTGGRNGYTF
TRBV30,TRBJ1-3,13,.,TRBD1,TGTGCCTGGAGGACAGGGCGTGGAAACACCATATATTTT,CAWRTGRGNTIYF
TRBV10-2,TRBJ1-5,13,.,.,TGCGCCAGCAGGCGTAGCCTCAATCAGCCCCAGCATTTT,CASRRSLNQPQHF
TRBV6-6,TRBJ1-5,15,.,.,TGTGCCAGCAGTTATTACGGACTAAGCAATCAGCCCCAGCATTTT,CASSYYGLSNQPQHF
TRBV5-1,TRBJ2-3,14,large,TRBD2,TGCGCCAGCAGCTTGGCGGGACTAGCGGGGGGGCAGTATTTT,CASSLAGLAGGQYF
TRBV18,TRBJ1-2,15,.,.,TGTGCCAGCTCACCACCGTCATCAGACAGCTATGGCTACACCTTC,CASSPPSSDSYGYTF
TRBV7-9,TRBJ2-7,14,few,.,TGTGCCAGCAGCTCGCCGGGAGCTGCCTACGAGCAGTACTTC,CASSSPGAAYEQYF
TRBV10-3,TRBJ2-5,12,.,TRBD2,TGTGCCACCCGGGGACTAGCTGAGACCCAGTACTTC,CATRGLAETQYF
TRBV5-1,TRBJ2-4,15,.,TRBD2,TGCGCCAGCAGCTTGTTAGCGGGAGGCGGAAACATTCAGTACTTC,CASSLLAGGGNIQYF
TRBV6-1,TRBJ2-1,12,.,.,TGTGCCAGCCTGACTGGGTACAATGAGCAGTTCTTC,CASLTGYNEQFF
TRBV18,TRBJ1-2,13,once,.,TGTGCCAGCTCACCAGACAGTAACTATGGCTACACCTTC,CASSPDSNYGYTF
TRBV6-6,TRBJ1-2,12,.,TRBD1,TGTGCCAGCCTAACAGGGGAACGTGGCTACACCTTC,CASLTGERGYTF
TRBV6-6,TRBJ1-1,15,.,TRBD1,TGTGCCAGCAGTACTGACAGGGGGACGGACACTGAAGCTTTCTTT,CASSTDRGTDTEAFF
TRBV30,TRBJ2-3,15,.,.,TGTGCCTGGAGGGCCTACAGGCTGACGGCAGATACGCAGTATTTT,CAWRAYRLTADTQYF
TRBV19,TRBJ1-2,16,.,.,TGTGCCAGTAGTATCCCTTCTGGACAGCTTAACTATGGCTACACCTTC,CASSIPSGQLNYGYTF
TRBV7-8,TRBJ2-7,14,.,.,TGTGCCAGCAGTTACAACAGAGACACCTACGAGCAGTACTTC,CASSYNRDTYEQYF
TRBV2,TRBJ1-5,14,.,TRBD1,TGTGCCAGCAGTAAGGACAGGGCGGGGCAGCCCCAGCATTTT,CASSKDRAGQPQHF
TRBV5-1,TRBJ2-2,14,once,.,TGCGCCAGCAGCTCACTAGCTGACACCGGGGAGCTGTTTTTT,CASSSLADTGELFF
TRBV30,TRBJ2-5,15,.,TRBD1,TGTGCCTGGAGTGGGAACAGGGGGAGGCAAGAGACCCAGTACTTC,CAWSGNRGRQETQYF
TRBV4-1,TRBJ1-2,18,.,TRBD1,TGCGCCAGCAGCCAAGATCGGGGACCGGGACAGGGTAACTATGGCTACACCTTC,CASSQDRGPGQGNYGYTF
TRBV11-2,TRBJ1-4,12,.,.,TGTGCCAGCAGCTTACAGGGTGAAAAACTGTTTTTT,CASSLQGEKLFF
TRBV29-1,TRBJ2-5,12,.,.,TGCAGCGCCCCTAGCATGGGGGAGACCCAGTACTTC,CSAPSMGETQYF